The sequence of this TCR beta chain was determined in a study of immune characterization of retroperitoneal liposarcoma (dated by TCRdb to about 2019). The library was made by PCR. The data were produced on a NextSeq 500. The raw public data were reprocessed by TCRdb itself: fastp quality trimming at Q25, MiXCR clonotype calling, in-frame beta chains only. Rows matching on CDR3 protein sequence are summarized as one entry with the most common DNA and genes. Recorded for this sample are more than 10,000 distinct CDR3 sequences; around 50% of them occurred a single time. The ten most abundant clones make up about 12% of the sample. Its CDR3 holds 15 amino acids, cysteine through phenylalanine. Only CDR3 DNA is held: 45 bases, read in frame from base 1. CDR1 and CDR2 were assigned from the germline V gene as MNHNS and SASEGT. Taking its sample share into account, this clonotype is large (0.1 to 1%). Its specific antigen is unknown. Base qualities are not at hand, and no much larger clone is one base apart.

The chain is encoded by TRBV6-1 joined to TRBJ2-1; the junction holds 9 bases that match TRBD1. The J call is in doubt because the DNA end fits TRBJ2-7 better. The source of this sequence is a female donor with retroperitoneal liposarcoma. The sequenced sample was tumor tissue. The CDR3 protein is CASSPGQGVYNEQYF. The DNA sequence is given as TGTGCCAGCAGCCCGGGACAGGGAGTCTACAATGAGCAGTACTTC.